Listed below are T cell receptor beta chains from one sample, sequenced in a study of T cell changes during pregnancy in multiple sclerosis. The repertoire was sequenced with immunoSEQ multiplex PCR; TCRdb's copy has only in-frame clones and lacks some. The sample lists under 110,000 clones; 91% were seen once. The sequences come from peripheral blood, collected in the second trimester of pregnancy. These receptors all come from a female donor with multiple sclerosis, enrolled in a pregnancy study. Each CDR3 is given with its conserved first and last residue. A D gene is named only where the DNA matches it firmly. Not all rows give a size; the values are once, few, many and, for expanded clones, a class.

v_call	j_call	clone_size	d_call	cdr3_nt	cdr3_aa
TRBV7-8	TRBJ2-1	NA	TRBD2	TGTGCCAGCAGCTTCCCACCGGGACTAGCGGGGCCACTCGATGAGCAGTTCTTC	CASSFPPGLAGPLDEQFF
TRBV30	TRBJ2-1	once	TRBD2	TGTGCCTGGAAAACTAGCGGGAGACGGAATGAGCAGTTCTTC	CAWKTSGRRNEQFF
TRBV5-4	TRBJ2-7	NA	TRBD1	TGTGCCAGCAGCCGAGGGGGCCTAGGCTCCTACGAGCAGTACTTC	CASSRGGLGSYEQYF
TRBV4-2	TRBJ2-3	NA	TRBD2	TGTGCCAGCAGCCAAGAACTAGCGGGAGGGCCAACAGATACGCAGTATTTT	CASSQELAGGPTDTQYF
TRBV19	TRBJ1-5	NA	NA	TGTGCCAGTATCGATGGATTATCACTAAAGGGGGGCAATCAGCCCCAGCATTTT	CASIDGLSLKGGNQPQHF
TRBV4-2	TRBJ2-3	NA	NA	TGTGCCAGCAGCCAAGAATGGGGGGTACAATTGGCGCAGTATTTT	CASSQEWGVQLAQYF
TRBV9	TRBJ2-1	NA	TRBD2	TGTGCCAGCAGCGTAGATATGGCGGGACTAGCGGCGACCTACAATGAGCAGTTCTTC	CASSVDMAGLAATYNEQFF
TRBV29-1	TRBJ2-7	NA	TRBD2	TGCAGCGTTGGGGGGATGACTAGCGGGGTTTCCTACGAGCAGTACTTC	CSVGGMTSGVSYEQYF
TRBV11-1	TRBJ2-1	NA	TRBD2	TGTGCCAGCAGCTTATACGCGACTAGCGGGCTTAGCTCCTACAATGAGCAGTTCTTC	CASSLYATSGLSSYNEQFF
TRBV28	TRBJ2-3	once	NA	TGTGCCAGCAGTGGGGGGGGGCCAGATACGCAGTATTTT	CASSGGGPDTQYF
TRBV11-2	TRBJ2-1	NA	TRBD2	TGTGCCAGCAGCTTAGTAGGGACTAGCGGGAGTAATGAGCAGTTCTTC	CASSLVGTSGSNEQFF
TRBV27	TRBJ1-5	NA	TRBD1	TGTGCCAGCAGCCCGGGAACAGGGGTAAATCAGCCCCAGCATTTT	CASSPGTGVNQPQHF
TRBV2	TRBJ2-5	NA	TRBD2	TGTGCCAGCAGTGAAGTCCGCGCGGGAGGGCAAGAGACCCAGTACTTC	CASSEVRAGGQETQYF
TRBV30	TRBJ1-5	NA	NA	TGTGCCTGGAGGGACCCCGGACACTCTCAGCCCCAGCATTTT	CAWRDPGHSQPQHF
TRBV5-6	TRBJ2-7	NA	TRBD1	TGTGCCAGCAGCTCGACAGGGGGGCAGTACTTC	CASSSTGGQYF
TRBV27	TRBJ2-1	NA	NA	TGTGCCAGCAGTCAGGGTAGGAATGAGCAGTTCTTC	CASSQGRNEQFF
TRBV7-8	TRBJ2-7	NA	NA	TGTGCCAGCAGCTTAAACGGTTACGAGCAGTACTTC	CASSLNGYEQYF
TRBV5-6	TRBJ2-5	NA	TRBD2	TGTGCCAGCAGCTTCGGACTAGCGGGCGTCCAAGAGACCCAGTACTTC	CASSFGLAGVQETQYF
TRBV28	TRBJ2-7	NA	TRBD1	TGTGCCAGCAGTTTCCCCCCGGGGACAGGGATTCACGAGCAGTACTTC	CASSFPPGTGIHEQYF
TRBV2	TRBJ2-2	NA	NA	TGTGCCAGCAGTGAGAAGCCCACCCGGGAGCTGTTTTTT	CASSEKPTRELFF
TRBV5-6	TRBJ1-3	once	NA	TGTGCCAGCAGCTTGGGGCAGGGGTTGAACACCATATATTTT	CASSLGQGLNTIYF
TRBV6-4	TRBJ1-1	few	NA	TGTGCCAGCAGTGACTCTCATGGCAGGGAAAAAGCTTTCTTT	CASSDSHGREKAFF
TRBV7-2	TRBJ1-5	once	NA	TGTGCCAGCAGCTTAGAACAGCAGGTTGGGCAGCCCCAGCATTTT	CASSLEQQVGQPQHF
TRBV6-1	TRBJ2-7	NA	TRBD1	TGTGCCAGCAGTGAAAGGTATGGGGACAGGTCTTCCGAGCAGTACTTC	CASSERYGDRSSEQYF
TRBV25-1	TRBJ1-2	few	NA	TGTGCCAGCAGTGAAACGGGTGGGGTGGGACAACCTAATGGCTACACCTTC	CASSETGGVGQPNGYTF
TRBV7-9	TRBJ1-4	few	NA	TGTGCCAGCAGCTTAGCTGGCAGGGAACTGTTTTTT	CASSLAGRELFF
TRBV2	TRBJ1-1	NA	NA	TGTGCCAGCAGGGATACAGAGAACACTGAAGCTTTCTTT	CASRDTENTEAFF
TRBV29-1	TRBJ2-1	NA	NA	TGCAGCGCTCCCAACAATCAGGGTACCTCCTACAATGAGCAGTTCTTC	CSAPNNQGTSYNEQFF
TRBV30	TRBJ1-5	NA	NA	TGTGCCTGGAGTGCTTCGTCGGGACAGCCCCAGCATTTT	CAWSASSGQPQHF
TRBV10-3	TRBJ1-4	NA	TRBD1	TGTGCCATCAGTGCCTCCACAGGGGTAGGGGAAAAACTGTTTTTT	CAISASTGVGEKLFF
TRBV15	TRBJ2-2	NA	NA	TGTGCCACCAGCAGAGACGGGGAGAACACCGGGGAGCTGTTTTTT	CATSRDGENTGELFF
TRBV29-1	TRBJ2-7	NA	TRBD1	TGCAGCGTCCAGGGGGCGGACGAGCAGTACTTC	CSVQGADEQYF
TRBV9	TRBJ2-1	NA	TRBD2	TGTGCCAGCAGCAGGCGGGAGAAGGACTACAATGAGCAGTTCTTC	CASSRREKDYNEQFF
TRBV15	TRBJ1-2	NA	NA	TGTGCCACCGGCAGAGGAGGGTCCTATGGCTACACCTTC	CATGRGGSYGYTF
TRBV28	TRBJ1-4	once	TRBD1	TGTGCCAGCAGCAATCGACAGGGGACTAATGAAAAACTGTTTTTT	CASSNRQGTNEKLFF
TRBV2	TRBJ2-5	few	TRBD2	TGTGCCAGCACGACCGGGGGGAGAGAGACCCAGTACTTC	CASTTGGRETQYF
TRBV28	TRBJ1-1	NA	NA	TGTGCCAGCAGGGACAGGAACACTGAAGCTTTCTTT	CASRDRNTEAFF
TRBV18	TRBJ1-5	once	NA	TGTGCCAGCTCACTTCGGGGAGATAGCAATCAGCCCCAGCATTTT	CASSLRGDSNQPQHF
TRBV19	TRBJ2-7	NA	NA	TGTGCCAGTAGTATAGCTCTCCTGGGCCCCGCGTACGAGCAGTACTTC	CASSIALLGPAYEQYF
TRBV7-9	TRBJ1-2	NA	NA	TGTGCCAGCAGTTTAGGGGAGCCCTGGTATGGCTACACCTTC	CASSLGEPWYGYTF
TRBV14	TRBJ2-7	medium-sized	NA	TGTGCCAGCAGCCTTACCGAATTTAGCGAGCAGTACTTC	CASSLTEFSEQYF
TRBV29-1	TRBJ2-1	once	NA	TGCAGCGAAACAAAAACTCAAGGGGGCAATGAGCAGTTCTTC	CSETKTQGGNEQFF
TRBV6-5	TRBJ2-7	once	NA	TGTGCCAGCAGCTATAGACAGCCCATGGGGTACGAGCAGTACTTC	CASSYRQPMGYEQYF
TRBV5-4	TRBJ2-7	NA	NA	TGTGCCAGCAGCTTGGAATCGGGATTTGGCGAGCAGTACTTC	CASSLESGFGEQYF
TRBV4-3	TRBJ2-1	NA	NA	TGCGCCAGCAGCGCCCAGATCGTCGATGAGCAGTTCTTC	CASSAQIVDEQFF
TRBV11-3	TRBJ2-1	NA	TRBD1	TGTGCCAGCAGCACTGGACAGGGGGATGACAATGAGCAGTTCTTC	CASSTGQGDDNEQFF
TRBV28	TRBJ2-7	NA	NA	TGTGCCAGCAGTTTTCGGCGGAGCTACGAGCAGTACTTC	CASSFRRSYEQYF
TRBV5-1	TRBJ2-1	NA	TRBD1	TGCGCCAGCAGCCGGGACAGGGTGTCCTACAATGAGCAGTTCTTC	CASSRDRVSYNEQFF
TRBV6-5	TRBJ2-7	NA	NA	TGTGCCAGCAGCTCCCTGGGGAGGTACGAGCAGTACTTC	CASSSLGRYEQYF
TRBV5-1	TRBJ1-4	NA	NA	TGCGCCAGCAGCAACGGTCGAGCCGATGAAAAACTGTTTTTT	CASSNGRADEKLFF
TRBV6-1	TRBJ2-5	NA	TRBD1	TGTGCCAGCAATCTCCGGGACAGGGGCCAAGAGACCCAGTACTTC	CASNLRDRGQETQYF
TRBV30	TRBJ1-3	NA	NA	TGTGCCTGGTCCCCCCCAGTTGGAAACACCATATATTTT	CAWSPPVGNTIYF
TRBV7-6	TRBJ2-1	NA	TRBD1	TGTGCCAGCAGCTTAGATAACAGGGGGAGGAATGAGCAGTTCTTC	CASSLDNRGRNEQFF
TRBV18	TRBJ1-1	NA	NA	TGTGCCAGCTCACAACAGGCATATGAAGCTTTCTTT	CASSQQAYEAFF
TRBV25-1	TRBJ1-2	NA	TRBD1	TGTGCCTCCCGACCCCCCGGTTTATGGGGACAGGTCTATGGCTACACCTTC	CASRPPGLWGQVYGYTF
TRBV19	TRBJ2-1	NA	NA	TGTGCCAGTAAAAGCGTGTCCTACAATGAGCAGTTCTTC	CASKSVSYNEQFF